There are a few counts of the clone carrying this TCR beta chain. Its antigen is unidentified. The record originates from a study of T cells in Graves' hyperthyroidism and ophthalmopathy. Study results and limitations: Within blood appeared most thyroid clonotypes that had expanded above 0.001. Ophthalmopathy cases were set apart from stable hyperthyroidism by a 13 V-J model. Model predictions of ophthalmopathy came a median around 7.1 months before onset.

Amplified TCR beta CDR3 regions derived from RNA transcripts. HTBI primers drove first-round RT-PCR of the TCR CDR3. MiXCR was run by TCRdb on the multiplex PCR reads, yielding one entry per CDR3 protein. The top ten clones hold roughly a sixth of a sample with fewer than 900,000 distinct CDR3 sequences, about 19% of them seen once. The sample was blood. The clonotype originates from a woman aged 45 to 65 with Graves' hyperthyroidism that later progressed to Graves' ophthalmopathy.

In DNA form, the CDR3 reads TGTGCCAGCGAACTAGCGGCGAACACCGGGGAGCTGTTTTTT. This encodes CASELAANTGELFF. The chain recombines TRBV19 with TRBJ2-2; 8 bases agree with TRBD2. Trimming took 9 bases from V and 0 from J; bases not matched to a gene: 3. This CDR3 has 14 amino acids. Germline assignment: CDR1 LNHDA and CDR2 SQIVND (reference sequence).